These 21 T cell receptor beta chains originate from one sample sequenced in a study of response to subunit inactivated influenza vaccine. TCRdb reanalysed the RT-PCR reads using MiXCR and keeps one entry per CDR3 protein. The table includes hundreds of thousands of distinct CDR3 sequences, roughly 14% detected once. The sequencing here drew on PBMCs from blood, taken less than 15 days before vaccination. The receptors stem from a man between 45 and 60 years old who received an inactivated influenza vaccine.

This CDR3 is CASSPMTGTRSSTDTQYF. The CDR3 DNA is TGTGCCAGCAGCCCTATGACCGGGACACGTTCTAGCACAGATACGCAGTATTTT. V gene TRBV27 combines with J gene TRBJ2-3, with D perhaps TRBD1 (6 bases). Per germline, CDR1 MNHEY and CDR2 SMNVEV (reference sequence). The CDR3 is 18 residues long. V was cut by 6 bases and J by 0 bases, with 22 bases left in between.

This chain connects TRBV30 to TRBJ1-2; D is undetermined. V lost 4 bases and J lost 2, with 5 bases in between. CDR3 length equals 11 residues. CDR1 and CDR2 from the germline V gene are GTSNPN and SVGIG (reference sequence). CDR3 bases: TGTGCCTGGATACGGAACTATGGCTACACCTTC. Amino acid sequence: CAWIRNYGYTF.

The rearrangement uses TRBV6-2 or TRBV6-3 and TRBJ2-7; possibly TRBD1 for D (5 bases). Germline CDR1 MNHEY, CDR2 SVGEGT. Trimming shortened V by 6 bases and J by 3 bases, and 18 bases separated the two germline ends. The CDR3 has 15 amino acids. CDR3 DNA sequence: TGTGCCAGCAGATATGACCACAGGACCTACTACGAGCAGTACTTC. It is translated as CASRYDHRTYYEQYF.

This clonotype was seen a handful of times. The chain is built from TRBV7-2 and TRBJ1-1; the D gene is possibly TRBD1 (6 bases). The CDR3 consists of 14 residues. Germline-derived CDR1 and CDR2 are SGHTA and FQGNSA. V was shortened by 4 bases and J by 1 base, with 10 bases between the two germline ends. The CDR3 DNA is TGTGCCAGCAGCTCCGACAGGTGGAACACTGAAGCTTTCTTT. Translated: CASSSDRWNTEAFF.

The gene calls are TRBV7-2 and TRBJ2-3; TRBD2 matches 7 bases. Trimming removed 4 bases from V and 1 base from J; junction bases left unmatched: 11. CDR1 is SGHTA and CDR2 is FQGNSA in the germline V gene. CDR3 length equals 17 residues. This chain's CDR3 is CASSSAGRLAGTDTQYF. CDR3 coding DNA: TGTGCCAGCAGCTCGGCTGGGCGGCTAGCGGGCACAGATACGCAGTATTTT.

The chain recombines TRBV10-3 with TRBJ2-5; 7 bases are shared with TRBD2. Germline values: CDR1 ENHRY, CDR2 SYGVKD. V shed 2 bases and J 2 bases; nucleotides not matched to a gene: 11. The CDR3 is made up of 17 amino acids. The CDR3 protein is CAISEATIGRLQETQYF. The CDR3 region has the DNA TGTGCCATCAGTGAGGCGACTATCGGGAGGCTGCAAGAGACCCAGTACTTC.

This clonotype has at least ten counts. The chain carries TRBV28 and TRBJ2-3; the D gene is possibly TRBD1 (6 bases). Germline-derived CDR1 and CDR2 are MDHEN and SYDVKM. This CDR3 comprises 13 residues. V was trimmed by 6 bases and J by 4 bases, leaving 11 bases between them. As DNA, the CDR3 is TGTGCCAGCAGCTCGGACAGTGCAGATACGCAGTATTTT. Protein product: CASSSDSADTQYF.

The chain joins TRBV6-2 or TRBV6-3 to TRBJ2-5; 7 nucleotides match TRBD2. This CDR3 comprises 15 residues. After removal of 8 bases from V and 0 bases from J, the junction contained 9 bases not matched to a gene. In germline, CDR1 is MNHEY, CDR2 SVGEGT. CDR3 DNA: TGTGCCAGCGGGACGACTAGCTGGTACCAAGAGACCCAGTACTTC. Translating gives CASGTTSWYQETQYF.

In its sample, this clonotype was seen a few times. The chain carries TRBV7-9 and TRBJ2-1; D not certain. This CDR3 has 13 amino acids. Trimming pared 3 bases from V and 8 bases from J, leaving 11 bases between. Germline CDR1 reads SEHNR; CDR2 reads FQNEAQ (reference sequence). The CDR3 nucleotides read TGTGCCAGCAGCTTTCGGGCTGCACATGAGCAGTTCTTC. Residues: CASSFRAAHEQFF.

This clonotype showed up many times. This chain links TRBV7-2 with TRBJ1-5, with D uncertain. V was clipped by 1 base and J by 15 bases, with 13 bases between them. The CDR3 is 12 residues long. Looked up from germline, CDR1 is SGHTA and CDR2 is FQGNSA. CDR3 DNA: TGTGCCAGCAGCTTAGACGGCCGCGGCCGGCATTTT. Translating gives CASSLDGRGRHF.

The chain combines TRBV6-2 or TRBV6-3 with TRBJ1-1; D not certain. Per the germline V gene, CDR1 is MNHEY and CDR2 is SVGEGT. This CDR3 contains 13 residues. Trimming removed 3 bases at V and 7 bases at J, with 12 bases between. The CDR3 here is CASSYSQEFEAFF. CDR3 nucleotides: TGTGCCAGCAGTTATAGTCAAGAGTTTGAAGCTTTCTTT.

The chain combines TRBV4-3 with TRBJ2-5; D is undetermined. Germline V lookup: CDR1 LGHNA, CDR2 YSLEER. This CDR3 comprises 15 residues. V lost 0 bases, J lost 1 base, and 9 bases lay in between. CDR3 in amino acids: CASSQDGAGQETQYF. The CDR3 nucleotides read TGCGCCAGCAGCCAAGATGGAGCAGGCCAAGAGACCCAGTACTTC.

The chain links TRBV5-1 to TRBJ2-1; no clear D. The length of the CDR3 is 14 residues. CDR1 is SGHRS, CDR2 YFSETQ, per germline. Trimming removed 6 bases from V and 1 base from J, with 11 bases in between. The CDR3 sequence: CASTPTQSYNEQFF. The CDR3 nucleotides are TGCGCCAGCACCCCTACGCAATCCTACAATGAGCAGTTCTTC.

The table lists this clonotype with many counts. The chain has TRBV5-5 and TRBJ1-5; possibly TRBD1 for D (6 bases). Germline assignment: CDR1 SGHKS and CDR2 YYEKEE (reference sequence). CDR3 size: 15 residues. The ends were cut back, 0 bases at V and 9 bases at J, with 16 bases in the middle. The DNA of the CDR3 is TGTGCCAGCAGCTTGGGGGACACTAAAGGATGGCCCCAGCATTTT. This gives the protein CASSLGDTKGWPQHF.

The CDR3 reads CASSEALSSGETQYF. CDR3 in DNA: TGTGCCAGCAGTGAAGCCTTGTCTAGCGGTGAGACCCAGTACTTC. The gene calls are TRBV2 and TRBJ2-5, with 7 bases matching TRBD2. V lost 0 bases, J lost 5 bases, and 6 bases stayed unmatched. Germline values: CDR1 SNHLY, CDR2 FYNNEI. The CDR3 is 15 residues long.

The chain has TRBV30 and TRBJ1-1, with TRBD1 as a possible D gene (6 bases). This CDR3 is 13 amino acids long. Germline V CDR1 and CDR2: GTSNPN, SVGIG (reference sequence). V lost 3 bases, J lost 4 bases, and 12 bases lay in between. CDR3 amino acids: CAWRLQGSTEAFF. CDR3 nucleotide sequence: TGTGCCTGGAGGTTACAGGGCAGCACTGAAGCTTTCTTT.

This clonotype was counted at least ten times. The rearrangement joins TRBV27 to TRBJ2-7, with D possibly TRBD2 on 7 matching bases. Per the germline V gene, CDR1 is MNHEY and CDR2 is SMNVEV (reference sequence). The CDR3 is made up of 15 amino acids. The ends were cut back, 5 bases at V and 1 base at J, with 15 bases in the middle. CDR3 sequence: CASSPWGGQSYEQYF. The CDR3 nucleotides read TGTGCCAGCAGTCCGTGGGGGGGGCAATCCTACGAGCAGTACTTC.

This clonotype was counted many times. This chain links TRBV29-1 with TRBJ1-1; the D gene is possibly TRBD1 (6 bases). This CDR3 is 13 amino acids long. The V gene lost 0 bases and the J gene lost 6 bases, with 11 bases spanning the gap. Germline CDR1 reads SQVTM; CDR2 reads ANQGSEA. In DNA form, the CDR3 reads TGCAGCGTTGAAGATTTTGAGGGGGCTGAAGCTTTCTTT. Translating gives CSVEDFEGAEAFF.

The CDR3 coding sequence is TGTGCCATCAGTGAGAGGGGAACCAACACAGATACGCAGTATTTT. As protein: CAISERGTNTDTQYF. This chain connects TRBV10-3 to TRBJ2-3; possibly TRBD1 for D (5 bases). This CDR3 contains 15 residues. Germline V lookup: CDR1 ENHRY, CDR2 SYGVKD. Between the trimmed V and J ends, which lost 2 bases and 2 bases, there was a span of 11 bases.

There are a few counts of this clonotype. The chain uses TRBV4-3 and TRBJ2-1; 7 nucleotides line up with TRBD1. This CDR3 has 19 amino acids. From germline, CDR1 is LGHNA and CDR2 YSLEER. The V and J ends lost 0 bases and 6 bases, in that order; junction bases with no gene match: 17. Written as DNA, the CDR3 is TGCGCCAGCAGCCAAGAAGAATATATGGGGGACAGAGGGAGCAATGAGCAGTTCTTC. Translation gives CASSQEEYMGDRGSNEQFF.

The chain has TRBV19 and TRBJ2-3, with D possibly being TRBD1 (6 bases). Germline CDR1 is LNHDA and CDR2 is SQIVND (reference sequence). V was pared by 0 bases and J by 0 bases, with 10 bases between. The CDR3 covers 16 residues. CDR3 sequence reads: CASSIDRTGSTDTQYF. The CDR3 DNA reads TGTGCCAGTAGTATAGATCGCACAGGGAGCACAGATACGCAGTATTTT.